Below are 8 T cell receptor gamma chains sequenced from a single sample in a study of gamma delta lymphoproliferative disorders and STAT genes (dated by TCRdb to between 2018 and 2020). For TCR sequencing, genomic DNA was taken from peripheral blood mononuclear cells isolated from both patients and controls. To prepare the library, multiplex PCR was applied. These reads were obtained on an Illumina MiSeq. TCRdb reprocessed the public data with the CATT caller; entries with the same nucleotide sequence were combined afterwards. Within this sample are more than 750 gamma-chain clones, with about 18% of them counted one time only. The top ten clones comprise 35% to 40% of the sample. The material sequenced was blood. Receptors originate from a human donor in good health.

In this sample, this clone is large. This sequence joins TRGV10 and TRGJ1 or TRGJ2. Assignment of the J gene here rests on matching the DNA to germline, because TCRdb gives none. TRGV10 is classed as an ORF, of uncertain function. This CDR3 spans 12 amino acids. J lost 1 base, V lost 8 bases, and 3 bases had no gene match. The CDR3: CAAWGNYYKKLF. Here the CDR3 DNA reads TGTGCTGCGTGGGGTAATTATTATAAGAAACTCTTT.

V is TRGV11 and J is TRGJ1 or TRGJ2. The J gene, absent from TCRdb, was called here by matching the DNA to germline. Being an ORF, TRGV11 has a function that is uncertain. Germline trimming cut 4 bases from V and 0 bases from J; bases unmatched to any gene: 3. CDR3 size: 14 residues. As DNA, the CDR3 is TGTGCCTGCTGGATTAGCCCGAATTATTATAAGAAACTCTTT. It yields the protein CACWISPNYYKKLF.

This clone was counted once. This chain connects TRGV11 to TRGJ1 or TRGJ2. The J gene, not given by TCRdb, was assigned here from a germline match of the nucleotide sequence. TRGV11 counts as an open reading frame of uncertain function. The CDR3 consists of 15 residues. V was clipped by 0 bases and J by 1 base; unmatched bases: 3. CDR3 residues: CACWIRHPNYYKKLF. For the CDR3, the DNA is TGTGCCTGCTGGATTAGGCACCCCAATTATTATAAGAAACTCTTT.

This clone is labeled medium-sized. The J gene is TRGJ1 or TRGJ2, the V gene TRGV5. The J gene is absent in TCRdb and was assigned here via DNA matching to germline. V shed 1 base and J 8 bases; nucleotides not matched to a gene: 5. CDR3 length equals 12 residues. CDR1 is VINAFY, CDR2 YDVSNSKD, per germline. CDR3 region: CATWDRANKKLF. The CDR3 DNA sequence: TGTGCCACCTGGGACAGAGCGAATAAGAAACTCTTT.

The V gene is TRGV11, the J gene TRGJP. Here the J gene came from matching the DNA to germline, since TCRdb omits it. TRGV11 carries the ORF label, with uncertain function. The CDR3 is made up of 18 amino acids. The ends lost 0 bases at V and 17 bases at J; junction bases unmatched: 16. The CDR3 DNA reads TGTGCCTGCTGGATTAGGCACCGGGGAAGAGTTGGGCAAAAAATCAAGGTATTT. This codes for CACWIRHRGRVGQKIKVF.

This clone is large within its sample. The V call is TRGV10, the J call TRGJ1 or TRGJ2. Germline matching of the DNA provided the J gene here, since TCRdb leaves it blank. TRGV10 is recorded as an ORF, its role being uncertain. This CDR3 has 13 residues. The V and J ends lost 8 bases and 2 bases, in that order; junction bases with no gene match: 7. CDR3: CAAWVLYYYKKLF. The CDR3 DNA reads as TGTGCTGCGTGGGTTCTTTATTATTATAAGAAACTCTTT.

This clone is labeled as medium-sized. This chain connects TRGV10 to TRGJ1 or TRGJ2. The J gene was missing in TCRdb and was found by matching the end of the DNA to germline. TRGV10 is given ORF status, its function remaining uncertain. This CDR3 contains 13 residues. V was clipped by 8 bases and J by 4 bases; unmatched bases: 9. For the CDR3, the DNA is TGTGCTGCGTGGGATTATGGCTATTATAAGAAACTCTTT. This codes for CAAWDYGYYKKLF.

By share of the sample, this clone is medium-sized. The chain links TRGV8 to TRGJP. The J gene, missing from TCRdb, was assigned here through DNA to germline matching. This CDR3 spans 18 amino acids. CDR1 is VENAVY and CDR2 is YDSYNSRV in the germline V gene. J gave up 6 bases and V 0 bases, and 8 bases lay outside the gene matches. Here the CDR3 reads CATWDRPGSELGKKIKVF. In DNA, the CDR3 is TGTGCCACCTGGGATAGGCCAGGTTCAGAGTTGGGCAAAAAAATCAAGGTATTT.